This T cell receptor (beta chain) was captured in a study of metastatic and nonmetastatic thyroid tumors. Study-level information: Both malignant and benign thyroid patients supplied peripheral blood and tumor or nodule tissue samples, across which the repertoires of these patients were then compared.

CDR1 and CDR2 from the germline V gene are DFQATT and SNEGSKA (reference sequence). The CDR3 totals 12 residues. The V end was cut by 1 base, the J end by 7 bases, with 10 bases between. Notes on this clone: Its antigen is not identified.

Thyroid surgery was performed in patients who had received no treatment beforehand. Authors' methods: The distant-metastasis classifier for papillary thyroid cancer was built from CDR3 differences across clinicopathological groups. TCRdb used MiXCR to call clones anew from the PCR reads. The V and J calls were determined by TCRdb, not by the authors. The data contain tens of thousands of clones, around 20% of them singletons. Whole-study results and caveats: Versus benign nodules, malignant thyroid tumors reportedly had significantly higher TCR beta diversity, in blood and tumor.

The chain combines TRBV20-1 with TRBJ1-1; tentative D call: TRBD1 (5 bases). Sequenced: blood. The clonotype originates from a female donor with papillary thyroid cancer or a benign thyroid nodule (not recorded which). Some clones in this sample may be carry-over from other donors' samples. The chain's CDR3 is CSARAGPNEAFF. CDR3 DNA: TGCAGTGCTAGAGCGGGGCCAAATGAAGCTTTCTTT.